These T cell receptor beta chains were read from a single sample in a study of OX40 agonist ivuxolimab in advanced cancers. TCRdb keeps only in-frame clones here, not all; method: immunoSEQ multiplex PCR. The profile shows tens of thousands of clones, 90% of them singletons. Sequencing was performed on CD4+ or CD8+ T cells sorted from blood, taken in a trial of the OX40 agonist ivuxolimab. The receptors were gathered from an adult with an advanced solid tumor such as melanoma, head and neck, liver or kidney cancer. CDR3s include the opening cysteine and the closing phenylalanine or tryptophan. A D gene is named only where the DNA matches it firmly. Clone size is given for some rows only: seen once, a few or many times, or a class if the clone is expanded.

CDR3	DNA	V	J	D	size
CASSLEQGASTYEQYF	TGCGCCAGCAGCTTGGAACAGGGGGCGTCAACCTACGAGCAGTACTTC	TRBV5-1	TRBJ2-7	TRBD1	-
CASSRTPLGYEQYF	TGTGCCAGCAGCAGAACTCCCCTGGGGTACGAGCAGTACTTC	TRBV5-6	TRBJ2-7	-	-
CASSLGRRTDTQYF	TGTGCCAGCAGTTTAGGGAGGAGAACAGATACGCAGTATTTT	TRBV27	TRBJ2-3	-	-
CASSPGLAGGEEQYF	TGTGCCAGCAGTCCGGGACTAGCGGGAGGAGAGGAGCAGTACTTC	TRBV27	TRBJ2-7	TRBD2	-
CASSLTSGDNEQFF	TGTGCCAGCTCCCTGACTAGCGGAGATAATGAGCAGTTCTTC	TRBV18	TRBJ2-1	TRBD2	-
CASSFQSNQPQHF	TGTGCCAGCAGCTTTCAGAGCAATCAGCCCCAGCATTTT	TRBV7-9	TRBJ1-5	-	-
CAWSVGQGWVDTQYF	TGTGCCTGGAGTGTAGGGCAGGGGTGGGTAGATACGCAGTATTTT	TRBV30	TRBJ2-3	-	-
CASKGGDRETGELFF	TGCGCCAGCAAAGGAGGGGACAGGGAGACCGGGGAGCTGTTTTTT	TRBV5-1	TRBJ2-2	TRBD1	-
CASSLNLRNTGELFF	TGTGCCAGCAGTTTAAACCTAAGGAACACCGGGGAGCTGTTTTTT	TRBV27	TRBJ2-2	-	-
CASTPRSNEQFF	TGTGCCAGTACTCCCCGTAGCAATGAGCAGTTCTTC	TRBV5-8	TRBJ2-1	-	-
CASIRQGLETQYF	TGTGCCAGCATCCGACAGGGTCTGGAGACCCAGTACTTC	TRBV5-6	TRBJ2-5	TRBD1	once
CASSHASGGNYEQYF	TGTGCCAGCAGCCATGCCTCGGGAGGGAACTACGAGCAGTACTTC	TRBV14	TRBJ2-7	TRBD2	-
CASSPVREQFF	TGTGCCAGCTCACCAGTCCGTGAGCAGTTCTTC	TRBV18	TRBJ2-1	-	-
CASSQDQNEAIYGYTF	TGCGCCAGCAGCCAAGATCAAAACGAGGCTATCTATGGCTACACCTTC	TRBV4-3	TRBJ1-2	-	-
CASSLEGTAFAAQHF	TGTGCCAGCAGCTTAGAAGGGACAGCATTTGCAGCCCAGCATTTT	TRBV7-8	TRBJ1-5	TRBD1	-
CASSSSGLADEQYF	TGTGCCAGCAGCTCATCCGGACTAGCGGACGAGCAGTACTTC	TRBV7-8	TRBJ2-7	TRBD2	once
CASLLGTGYGYTF	TGTGCCAGCTTATTAGGGACTGGGTATGGCTACACCTTC	TRBV6-5	TRBJ1-2	-	-
CASSSRLAGSYNEQFF	TGTGCCAGCAGTTCACGACTAGCGGGGTCCTACAATGAGCAGTTCTTC	TRBV6-5	TRBJ2-1	TRBD2	-
CNTDTQYF	TGCAACACAGATACGCAGTATTTT	TRBV19	TRBJ2-3	-	-
CASSPRYGYTF	TGTGCCAGCAGCCCCCGTTATGGCTACACCTTC	TRBV7-2	TRBJ1-2	-	-
CASSPLAPGWNEQFF	TGTGCCAGCAGCCCGCTAGCGCCAGGTTGGAATGAGCAGTTCTTC	TRBV7-6	TRBJ2-1	-	-
CASSSPLSGNRGVQYF	TGTGCCAGCAGTTCCCCCCTTAGCGGGAATAGAGGGGTCCAGTACTTC	TRBV28	TRBJ2-5	TRBD2	-
CASSSQGAHTEAFF	TGCGCCAGCAGCTCACAGGGGGCGCACACTGAAGCTTTCTTT	TRBV5-1	TRBJ1-1	TRBD1	-